The 8 T cell receptor beta chains reported below all come from one sample, sequenced in a study of somatic mutations in cytotoxic T cells in rheumatoid arthritis. Profiled with immunoSEQ multiplex PCR; TCRdb holds only in-frame clones, not every one. The sample lists 25,000 to 30,000 clones; around 87% were seen once. Specimen: CD8+ T cells sorted from blood. These receptor sequences come from an adult with rheumatoid arthritis.

The J gene is TRBJ1-1, the V gene TRBV14; tentatively, D is TRBD1 (5 bases). This CDR3 has 14 amino acids. Per germline, CDR1 SGHDN and CDR2 FVKESK. Trimming took 2 bases from V and 6 from J, leaving 13 bases between them. CDR3 coding DNA: TGTGCCAGCAGCCAACAGGGTTGGTTTGCTGAAGCTTTCTTT. Protein: CASSQQGWFAEAFF.

In its sample, this clone was seen a few times. The chain couples TRBV5-1 to TRBJ1-1; TRBD1 matches 7 bases. This CDR3 has 14 residues. With 1 base clipped from V and 3 bases from J, the junction kept 3 bases outside the gene matches. In germline, CDR1 is SGHRS, CDR2 YFSETQ. The CDR3 region has the DNA TGCGCCAGCAGCTTGAGCCAGGGGGACACTGAAGCTTTCTTT. This sequence encodes CASSLSQGDTEAFF.

V and J are TRBV4-2 and TRBJ2-1; 10 positions match TRBD2. Germline assignment: CDR1 LGHNA and CDR2 YNFKEQ. This CDR3 contains 15 residues. The junction had 6 bases not matched to a gene; V was cut back by 0 bases and J by 10 bases. Here the CDR3 reads CASSQDSGGAREQFF. In nucleotides, the CDR3 is TGTGCCAGCAGCCAAGACAGCGGGGGGGCTCGCGAGCAGTTCTTC.

V usage is TRBV5-1 and J usage is TRBJ2-1, with 9 bases fitting TRBD2. The CDR3 sequence is 18 residues long. Germline V CDR1 and CDR2: SGHRS, YFSETQ. V lost 2 bases to trimming and J lost 6 bases; unmatched junction nucleotides: 15. Here the CDR3 DNA reads TGCGCCAGCAGCTTTCCACTGGGTCTTGCGGGAGGGTCCAATGAGCAGTTCTTC. It is translated as CASSFPLGLAGGSNEQFF.

The J gene is TRBJ2-3, the V gene TRBV11-2; 9 positions match TRBD2. This CDR3 region has 12 residues. The V gene end was trimmed by 7 bases and the J gene end by 11 bases; junction bases not matched to a gene: 7. Germline assignment: CDR1 SGHAT and CDR2 FQNNGV. CDR3 sequence: CASTEGLAMQYF. The CDR3 nucleotides read TGTGCCAGCACCGAAGGACTAGCGATGCAGTATTTT.

This clone showed up just once. The chain combines TRBV7-9 with TRBJ1-5, with D perhaps matching TRBD1 (5 bases). Germline-derived CDR1 and CDR2 are SEHNR and FQNEAQ (reference sequence). Trimming pared 1 base from V and 0 bases from J, leaving 7 bases between. The CDR3 length is 15 residues. The CDR3 loop reads CASSLEGYSNQPQHF. Here the CDR3 DNA reads TGTGCCAGCAGCTTAGAGGGGTATAGCAATCAGCCCCAGCATTTT.

This chain connects TRBV15 to TRBJ1-4; D unclear. Germline V gene sequence: CDR1 LNHNV, CDR2 YYDKDF (reference sequence). The CDR3 runs to 13 residues. Trimming pared 4 bases from V and 7 bases from J, leaving 10 bases between. The CDR3 loop reads CATSIPPSEKLFF. The CDR3 DNA is TGTGCCACCAGCATTCCCCCCTCTGAAAAACTGTTTTTT.

This clone was seen a few times. The V gene is TRBV29-1, the J gene TRBJ1-1, with no clear D. The length of the CDR3 is 11 residues. Germline CDR1 reads SQVTM; CDR2 reads ANQGSEA. The V gene lost 7 bases and the J gene lost 2 bases, with 8 bases spanning the gap. The CDR3 here is CSGLVNTEAFF. The CDR3 coding sequence is TGCAGCGGGTTAGTAAACACTGAAGCTTTCTTT. Full variable domain (remainder filled in from reference TRBV29-1 and TRBJ1-1): SAVISQKPSRDICQRGTSLTIQCQVDSQVTMMFWYRQQPGQSLTLIATANQGSEATYESGFVIDKFPISRPNLTFSTLTVSNMSPEDSSIYLCSGLVNTEAFFGQGTRLTVV.